The subject of this entry is one T cell receptor beta chain. The CDR3 runs 18 residues. V lost 4 bases and J lost 0; bases outside the gene matches: 9. Germline V CDR1 and CDR2: SGHTA, FQGNSA. This sample is drawn from a study of OX40 agonist ivuxolimab in advanced cancers. Only in-frame clones appear in the TCRdb table, and some are missing; sequencing was by immunoSEQ multiplex PCR. Of around 70,000 clones listed, more than 85% are singletons. The rearrangement joins TRBV7-2 to TRBJ2-6; 7 bases line up with TRBD1. The receptor's source is an adult with an advanced solid tumor such as melanoma, head and neck, liver or kidney cancer. The specimen comprised CD4+ or CD8+ T cells sorted from blood, sampled in a trial of the OX40 agonist ivuxolimab. For the CDR3, the DNA is TGTGCCAGCAGCTCAGAACAGGGGTTTGGCTCTGGGGCCAACGTCCTGACTTTC. It encodes CASSSEQGFGSGANVLTF. Full variable domain (missing parts from reference TRBV7-2 and TRBJ2-6): GAGVSQSPSNKVTEKGKDVELRCDPISGHTALYWYRQSLGQGLEFLIYFQGNSAPDKSGLPSDRFSAERTGGSVSTLTIQRTQQEDSAVYLCASSSEQGFGSGANVLTFGAGSRLTVL.